The sequence of this TCR beta chain was determined in a study of T-cell memory formation after mild COVID-19 listed by TCRdb under 2021. Study-level background: TCR sequence clusters from the two donors were found to be largely donor specific. In a couple of donors, T-cell clones that expanded and contracted after mild COVID-19 were followed by sequencing TCRalpha and TCRbeta repertoires longitudinally. Two young, previously healthy adult volunteers, one female and one male, were included in the cohort.

The research as a whole found: Contracting CD4+ clones were found mainly in CM and EM memory subsets, while CD8+ clones were enriched in EMRA. The second-wave clones that peaked on day 37 were not confirmed to be SARS-CoV-2 specific. From day 15 to 85, contracting clones showed balanced CD4/CD8 phenotypes, whereas a second wave of clones that expanded from day 15 to 37 leaned towards CD4+. Some responding clones were found in pre-infection memory, which suggests that pre-existing cross-reactive memory T cells took part in the SARS-CoV-2 response. Only a couple of mild cases were covered by the study, and larger cohorts that include severe cases with pre-infection samples were considered necessary.

Sequencing was performed on an Illumina NovaSeq 6000. Using 5'RACE with constant-segment primers, TCRalpha and TCRbeta cDNA libraries were constructed, with sample barcodes and unique molecular identifiers added in the process. Trizol reagent was used to extract RNA from every sample. Amplification of the libraries took two PCR steps, and the second step added a second sample barcode plus Illumina TruSeq adapters. The libraries were sequenced on an Illumina NovaSeq using 2 x 150 bp paired-end reads. The authors' analysis ran thus. Reads were demultiplexed and collapsed into UMI-guided consensus sequences with migec v1.2.7. Using mixcr v2.1.11, the UMI consensuses were aligned to TRA and TRB V and J templates and assembled into clonotypes. A clonotype was counted as expanded or contracted only if both edgeR and NoisET called the change significant, with noise models trained on biological replicates. For edgeR calls, the cutoffs were a false discovery rate-adjusted p below 0.01 and a log2 fold-change threshold of 1. As an exploratory analysis of dynamics, max-normalized trajectories of the 1000 most abundant clonotypes were examined with PCA combined with hierarchical clustering. Each responding clone was given a CD4 or CD8 phenotype based on the CD4+ and CD8+ repertoires, which had been sequenced separately. TCRdb cleaned the public reads at Q25 with fastp, built clones with MiXCR and kept in-frame beta chains. Each CDR3 protein gets just one entry, which takes the most common genes and DNA from the rows behind it. V and J calls and clone size were set by TCRdb, not the authors. Here the sample has about 470,000 distinct CDR3 sequences; about 23% occur a single time. The ten biggest clones cover around 13% of the sample.

In the germline V gene, CDR1 corresponds to SGDLS and CDR2 to YYNGEE. V and J are truncated by 0 bases and 7 bases respectively, leaving an intervening sequence of 8 bases. The CDR3 sequence holds 13 residues, the cysteine and phenylalanine included. The only DNA kept is the CDR3, 39 bases in frame from the first base. PBMCs were isolated by Ficoll-Paque density gradient centrifugation. Concerning this clonotype: It lacks a known antigen. Base-call qualities are not available, and no considerably larger clone is one nucleotide away.

The TCR was taken from an adult woman who had mild COVID-19 (a few samples of this study predate the infection). The sample titles of this study are shuffled in the database, so cell type and time point are left out; the donor was told from shared clones. Sequences were obtained from PBMCs or a T cell subset sorted from them (not recorded which). The rearranged segments are TRBV9 and TRBJ2-1; the D gene cannot be resolved reliably. Here the CDR3 is given as CASSVAGRNEQFF. The DNA reads TGTGCCAGCAGCGTAGCGGGTAGGAATGAGCAGTTCTTC.